The 24 T cell receptor beta chains below come from one sample, sequenced in a study of blood T cell repertoires in COVID-19. TCRdb's table, derived via immunoSEQ multiplex PCR, lists solely in-frame clones and lacks some. The table has 95,000 to 100,000 clones, 79% seen once; the top ten hold around 18%. The sample taken for sequencing was peripheral blood. These receptor sequences come from a woman of 80 years or more with active or convalescent COVID-19.

The rearrangement joins TRBV7-2 to TRBJ2-1, with D possibly TRBD1 on 7 matching bases. Per germline, CDR1 SGHTA and CDR2 FQGNSA. V dropped 5 bases and J dropped 10 bases, with 24 bases sitting between them. The CDR3 is made up of 16 amino acids. For the CDR3, the DNA is TGTGCCAGCAGCCCCGCAGGGGGGACATCCCTTCGGGAGCAGTTCTTC. Residues: CASSPAGGTSLREQFF.

The chain joins TRBV4-1 to TRBJ2-7, with 8 bases fitting TRBD1. Germline assignment: CDR1 MGHRA and CDR2 YSYEKL. The CDR3 contains 17 residues. With V trimmed by 4 bases and J by 2 bases, 13 bases remained unmatched. The CDR3 bases are TGCGCCAGCAGCCTCCCAACGGGGAACAGGGGGACCTACGAGCAGTACTTC. Its translation: CASSLPTGNRGTYEQYF.

The chain uses TRBV2 and TRBJ1-2; D gene uncertain. Germline V gene sequence: CDR1 SNHLY, CDR2 FYNNEI. Trimming cost V 4 bases and J 2 bases, with 8 bases left between them. This CDR3 has 13 residues. CDR3 in DNA: TGTGCCAGCAGTGGAGGGATAAACTATGGCTACACCTTC. It codes for CASSGGINYGYTF.

The V and J genes are TRBV5-3 and TRBJ1-6, with D possibly TRBD1 on 6 matching bases. TRBV5-3 has ORF status, its function being uncertain. The length of the CDR3 is 14 residues. Trimming pared 3 bases from V and 8 bases from J, leaving 12 bases between. The CDR3: CARSWPGGHSPLHF. The DNA of the CDR3 is TGTGCCAGAAGCTGGCCCGGGGGGCATTCACCCCTCCACTTT.

The CDR3 DNA is TGTGCCAGCAGCTTATATCGACTAGCGGGACCAAACACCGGGGAGCTGTTTTTT. Protein: CASSLYRLAGPNTGELFF. The chain joins TRBV7-9 to TRBJ2-2, with TRBD2 matching 11 bases. The germline V gene encodes CDR1 SEHNR and CDR2 FQNEAQ (reference sequence). The V segment lost 2 bases and the J segment 2 bases; nucleotides outside the gene matches: 7. CDR3 length: 18 residues.

V is TRBV28 and J is TRBJ1-1, with 7 bases identical to TRBD1. J was trimmed by 1 base and V by 3 bases; bases with no gene match: 2. This CDR3 spans 14 amino acids. In germline, CDR1 is MDHEN, CDR2 SYDVKM. The CDR3 is CASSLGQKNTEAFF. In DNA form, the CDR3 reads TGTGCCAGCAGTTTGGGACAGAAGAACACTGAAGCTTTCTTT. Full variable domain (remainder filled in from reference TRBV28 and TRBJ1-1): DVKVTQSSRYLVKRTGEKVFLECVQDMDHENMFWYRQDPGLGLRLIYFSYDVKMKEKGDIPEGYSVSREKKERFSLILESASTNQTSMYLCASSLGQKNTEAFFGQGTRLTVV.

The chain recombines TRBV24-1 with TRBJ2-1, with TRBD2 matching over 8 bases. V lost 5 bases, J lost 5 bases, and 13 bases stayed unmatched. Germline V gene data show CDR1 as KGHDR and CDR2 as SFDVKD. This CDR3 is 17 amino acids long. In DNA, the CDR3 is TGTGCCACCAGTGGAGTGGGGGGCGGGAGGAGTAACAATGAGCAGTTCTTC. This codes for CATSGVGGGRSNNEQFF.

The rearrangement links TRBV5-1 to TRBJ2-7, with 8 bases that match TRBD2. The CDR3 totals 15 residues. V gave up 0 bases and J gave up 2 bases; unmatched junction bases: 4. Germline CDR1 SGHRS, CDR2 YFSETQ. The CDR3 loop is CASSLDRGGAYEQYF. In DNA, the CDR3 is TGCGCCAGCAGCTTGGACCGGGGGGGAGCCTACGAGCAGTACTTC.

This clone was detected once. The rearrangement links TRBV14 to TRBJ1-1; possibly TRBD1 for D (5 bases). The CDR3 is made up of 14 amino acids. Between the trimmed V and J ends, which lost 3 bases and 1 base, there was a span of 9 bases. CDR1 and CDR2 from the germline V gene are SGHDN and FVKESK. CDR3 DNA: TGTGCCAGCAGCCATCGACAGAGGAACACTGAAGCTTTCTTT. It encodes CASSHRQRNTEAFF.

This clone qualifies as medium-sized (0.01 to 0.1%). The chain recombines TRBV6-4 with TRBJ2-1; TRBD2 agrees at 10 bases. From germline, CDR1 is MRHNA and CDR2 SNTAGT. The CDR3 sequence is 15 residues long. V lost 3 bases to trimming and J lost 4 bases; unmatched junction nucleotides: 3. In DNA form, the CDR3 reads TGTGCCAGCAGTGAAAGTAGCGGGGGGTACAATGAGCAGTTCTTC. Amino acid sequence: CASSESSGGYNEQFF.

The chain joins TRBV19 to TRBJ1-1, with TRBD1 as a possible D gene (5 bases). Germline values: CDR1 LNHDA, CDR2 SQIVND (reference sequence). V gave up 2 bases and J gave up 4 bases, with 8 bases separating them. The CDR3 extends over 13 amino acids. CDR3: CASSIQGITEAFF. In nucleotides, the CDR3 is TGTGCCAGTAGTATACAGGGTATCACTGAAGCTTTCTTT.

The chain links TRBV6-1 to TRBJ1-5, with 7 bases fitting TRBD1. The CDR3 is 13 amino acids. After removal of 5 bases from V and 7 bases from J, the junction contained 5 bases not matched to a gene. Germline CDR1 MNHNS, CDR2 SASEGT. The CDR3 DNA follows: TGTGCCAGCAGTAACAGGGGCGGCCAGCCCCAGCATTTT. Translating gives CASSNRGGQPQHF.

Only one count was recorded for this clone. The chain has TRBV6-6 and TRBJ2-5; D unresolved. Looked up from germline, CDR1 is MNHNY and CDR2 is SVGAGI (reference sequence). This CDR3 has 12 amino acids. V shed 4 bases and J shed 5 bases, with 8 bases lying between them. CDR3 in amino acids: CASSLPGETQYF. CDR3 bases: TGTGCCAGCAGTTTGCCCGGGGAGACCCAGTACTTC.

CDR3 amino acids: CATSRDGQAHNGYTF. Written as DNA, the CDR3 is TGTGCCACCAGCAGAGATGGGCAGGCCCATAACGGCTACACCTTC. The chain has TRBV15 and TRBJ1-2; no reliable D call. Trimming stripped 0 bases from V and 8 bases from J, with 16 bases between. Germline V gene data show CDR1 as LNHNV and CDR2 as YYDKDF (reference sequence). The CDR3 has 15 amino acids. The variable domain in full, completed from reference TRBV15 and TRBJ1-2, reads DAMVIQNPRYQVTQFGKPVTLSCSQTLNHNVMYWYQQKSSQAPKLLFHYYDKDFNNEADTPDNFQSRRPNTSFCFLDIRSPGLGDTAMYLCATSRDGQAHNGYTFGSGTRLTVV.

This clone was seen only a few times. The CDR3 spells CASSLGGREVDEQFF. The CDR3 DNA follows: TGTGCCAGCAGCTTGGGAGGGCGGGAGGTAGATGAGCAGTTCTTC. The chain couples TRBV5-4 to TRBJ2-1, with 8 bases fitting TRBD2. The length of the CDR3 is 15 residues. V was pared by 0 bases and J by 8 bases, with 7 bases of the junction left unmatched. Germline CDR1 is SGHNT and CDR2 is YYREEE (reference sequence). Supplemented by reference TRBV5-4 and TRBJ2-1, the full variable domain reads ETGVTQSPTHLIKTRGQQVTLRCSSQSGHNTVSWYQQALGQGPQFIFQYYREEENGRGNFPPRFSGLQFPNYSSELNVNALELDDSALYLCASSLGGREVDEQFFGPGTRLTVL.

DNA for the CDR3: TGTGCCAGCAGTTACTCCCGGGGTGGCTACACCTTC. Its protein is CASSYSRGGYTF. The chain has TRBV6-2 or TRBV6-3 and TRBJ1-2; unclear D gene. The germline V and J ends were trimmed by 0 bases and 7 bases, with 6 bases remaining between them. The CDR3 length is 12 residues. CDR1 and CDR2 from the germline V gene are MNHEY and SVGEGT.

The chain couples TRBV9 to TRBJ2-2, with 7 bases identical to TRBD1. The CDR3 sequence is 15 residues long. In germline, CDR1 is SGDLS, CDR2 YYNGEE. V gave up 1 base and J gave up 4 bases; unmatched junction bases: 4. CDR3 in DNA: TGTGCCAGCAGCGTACGTCCAGGGGGCACCGGGGAGCTGTTTTTT. It specifies CASSVRPGGTGELFF.

This sequence joins TRBV10-3 and TRBJ2-3; 12 nucleotides match TRBD2. J lost 4 bases, V lost 6 bases, and 8 bases had no gene match. The CDR3 totals 16 residues. CDR1 ENHRY and CDR2 SYGVKD come from the germline V gene. The CDR3 spells CAIRRLAGDRPDTQYF. The CDR3 DNA follows: TGTGCCATCAGGAGACTAGCGGGAGATCGCCCAGATACGCAGTATTTT.

The DNA of the CDR3 is TGTGCCAGCAGCCCCCAGGGACAGGCAAACACTGAAGCTTTCTTT. Translation gives CASSPQGQANTEAFF. The rearrangement links TRBV7-3 to TRBJ1-1; 8 nucleotides align to TRBD1. Germline V gives CDR1 SGHTA, CDR2 FQGTGA. The CDR3 totals 15 residues. Trimming cost V 5 bases and J 2 bases; bases outside gene matches: 7.

This rearrangement joins TRBV5-4 to TRBJ2-1; a possible D gene is TRBD2 (7 bases). V lost 4 bases and J lost 3, with 17 bases in between. The CDR3 loop spans 16 amino acids. From germline, CDR1 is SGHNT and CDR2 YYREEE (reference sequence). The CDR3 loop is CASSPKGGGHYNEQFF. DNA of the CDR3: TGTGCCAGCAGCCCAAAAGGGGGAGGGCACTACAATGAGCAGTTCTTC.

The chain's CDR3 is CAIKELAGANEQFF. CDR3 sequence (DNA): TGTGCCATCAAGGAGCTAGCGGGAGCGAATGAGCAGTTCTTC. The chain has TRBV10-3 and TRBJ2-1; 10 nucleotides agree with TRBD2. This CDR3 has 14 amino acids. Germline CDR1 and CDR2: ENHRY and SYGVKD. Trimming removed 7 bases from V and 7 bases from J; junction bases left unmatched: 7.

The chain joins TRBV6-5 to TRBJ1-1; D gene ambiguous. The CDR3 consists of 11 residues. Germline values: CDR1 MNHEY, CDR2 SVGAGI. V was cut by 6 bases and J by 8 bases, with 10 bases left in between. CDR3 coding DNA: TGTGCCAGCAGCCGGGGTACGGAAGCTTTCTTT. Its protein is CASSRGTEAFF.

This clone has more than one count but fewer than ten. The chain links TRBV27 to TRBJ2-1; D unresolved. The CDR3 is 15 residues long. Trimming left V 5 bases short and J 7 bases short, with 18 bases between. The germline V gene has CDR1 MNHEY and CDR2 SMNVEV (reference sequence). The CDR3 DNA sequence: TGTGCCAGCAGTCCCAGAGAAGTAACCGGGAATGAGCAGTTCTTC. Its translation is CASSPREVTGNEQFF.

The rearrangement joins TRBV5-1 to TRBJ2-1; TRBD1 might be the D (5 bases). The CDR3 is 14 amino acids. Germline CDR1 and CDR2: SGHRS and YFSETQ. V was clipped by 1 base and J by 4 bases, with 9 bases between them. The CDR3 sequence: CASSLSGSYNEQFF. DNA of the CDR3: TGCGCCAGCAGCTTGTCAGGGTCTTACAATGAGCAGTTCTTC. The whole variable domain, filled in from reference TRBV5-1 and TRBJ2-1, reads KAGVTQTPRYLIKTRGQQVTLSCSPISGHRSVSWYQQTPGQGLQFLFEYFSETQRNKGNFPGRFSGRQFSNSRSEMNVSTLELGDSALYLCASSLSGSYNEQFFGPGTRLTVL.